A selection of T cell receptor beta chains follows, all from one sample in a study of blood T cells in healthy people across ages. Each CDR3 protein is one row after TCRdb ran MiXCR on the 5' RACE reads. The sample carries over 700,000 distinct CDR3 sequences, 25% recorded once. The data were also submitted as part of a second study, on T cells of mothers and their children.

Input material: blood. These receptors were collected from a boy aged 5-17 years in good health. CDR3s include the opening cysteine and the closing phenylalanine or tryptophan. D genes are given only for firm matches. Expanded clones are given a class, and other clones once, few, many or no size at all.

size	V	J	D	DNA	CDR3
few	TRBV25-1	TRBJ1-1	NA	TGTGCCAGCAGTGACAAGTTCGGTCGGAACACTGAAGCTTTCTTT	CASSDKFGRNTEAFF
NA	TRBV28	TRBJ2-1	NA	TGTGCCAGCAGTTTAGCCACAACAGGGAGCAATGAGCAGTTCTTC	CASSLATTGSNEQFF
NA	TRBV7-6	TRBJ2-5	TRBD1	TGTGCCAGCAGCTTAGTTGTGACAGGGCGGTCTGGGACCCAAGAGACCCAGTACTTC	CASSLVVTGRSGTQETQYF
NA	TRBV29-1	TRBJ2-5	NA	TGCAGCGTTGATGCCAGGCAAGAGACCCAGTACTTC	CSVDARQETQYF
NA	TRBV6-5	TRBJ2-5	NA	TGTGCCAGCAGTTACTCCGGCATGGGCGGAGAGACCCAGTACTTC	CASSYSGMGGETQYF
NA	TRBV5-1	TRBJ1-2	TRBD1	TGCGCCAGCAGCTTGGCGGGACAGATGGATGGCTACACCTTC	CASSLAGQMDGYTF
NA	TRBV5-6	TRBJ2-1	TRBD2	TGTGCCAGCAGCTCCTTAAGCGGGGGGGCACACAATGAGCAGTTCTTC	CASSSLSGGAHNEQFF
NA	TRBV15	TRBJ2-3	NA	TGTGCCACCAGCCCCCCCGGGCTGGGTCTAGATACGCAGTATTTT	CATSPPGLGLDTQYF
few	TRBV10-3	TRBJ1-1	NA	TGTGCCATCAGTGAGCCAGGGGCGGGAGCTTTCTTT	CAISEPGAGAFF
NA	TRBV7-9	TRBJ2-7	TRBD1	TGTGCCAGCAGTTCAGATTATACGCGGGACAGGCGCGACGAGCAGTACTTC	CASSSDYTRDRRDEQYF
NA	TRBV29-1	TRBJ2-5	NA	TGCAGCGGGAGGGACAGTCAAGAGACCCAGTACTTC	CSGRDSQETQYF
NA	TRBV24-1	TRBJ2-3	NA	TGTGCCACCAGTGAAGGCACCACAGATACGCAGTATTTT	CATSEGTTDTQYF
NA	TRBV7-9	TRBJ2-5	NA	TGTGCCAGCAGCAATCTACTAGCACAACAAGAGACCCAGTACTTC	CASSNLLAQQETQYF
NA	TRBV24-1	TRBJ1-1	NA	TGTGCCACCAGGGGGGTGGAAGGAAACACTGAAGCTTTCTTT	CATRGVEGNTEAFF
few	TRBV6-5	TRBJ2-7	NA	TGTGCCAGCAGCCCGTTCGAAGGGGTCTCCTACGAGCAGTACTTC	CASSPFEGVSYEQYF
few	TRBV4-3	TRBJ2-7	NA	TGCGCCAGCAGCCAATACATGTTGTGGGGCGGGGAGGAGCAGTACTTC	CASSQYMLWGGEEQYF
NA	TRBV7-9	TRBJ1-1	NA	TGTGCCAGCAGCTTAATTAGGTCTGAAGCTTTCTTT	CASSLIRSEAFF
NA	TRBV11-2	TRBJ1-3	TRBD1	TGTGCCAGTAGGGACAGTAAAGGAAACACCATATATTTT	CASRDSKGNTIYF
few	TRBV11-2	TRBJ1-1	NA	TGTGCCAGCAGTTCGTTCAGACGACGAGGTACTGAAGCTTTCTTT	CASSSFRRRGTEAFF
NA	TRBV29-1	TRBJ1-5	NA	TGCAGCGTTGGGACAGCCGGGCAGCCCCAGCATTTT	CSVGTAGQPQHF
few	TRBV20-1	TRBJ2-3	NA	TGCAGTGCTAGAGGCCCGTTCACTACAGATACGCAGTATTTT	CSARGPFTTDTQYF
few	TRBV20-1	TRBJ2-5	NA	TGCAGTGCTAGCTCTCTGGAGACCCAGTACTTC	CSASSLETQYF
NA	TRBV4-2	TRBJ2-1	TRBD2	TGTGCCAGCAGCCCTGAGACTAGCGGGAGGGTCAATGAGCAGTTCTTC	CASSPETSGRVNEQFF
NA	TRBV29-1	TRBJ2-6	NA	TGCAGCGTTGAAGTTTCAGGTGCGGACGTCCTGACTTTC	CSVEVSGADVLTF
NA	TRBV28	TRBJ1-2	NA	TGTGCCAGCAGTTTGACCCAGGCGAGAGGCTACACCTTC	CASSLTQARGYTF
few	TRBV3-1	TRBJ2-7	TRBD2	TGTGCCAGCAGCCCCTCTATGGGCGGGAGCTACGAGCAGTACTTC	CASSPSMGGSYEQYF
NA	TRBV4-3	TRBJ2-7	TRBD1	TGCGCCAGCAGCCATGACTGGACAGGATCCTACGAGCAGTACTTC	CASSHDWTGSYEQYF
few	TRBV20-1	TRBJ1-1	NA	TGCAGTGCTAGAGATATTTTTGGACGAAATGAAGCTTTCTTT	CSARDIFGRNEAFF
NA	TRBV20-1	TRBJ1-5	NA	TGCAGTGCTAGTGTCAGTGGAGGGAGACAGCCCCAGCATTTT	CSASVSGGRQPQHF
many	TRBV12-3/TRBV12-4	TRBJ2-1	NA	TGTGCCAGCAGTCCTAGTTTCAGAAACAATGAGCAGTTCTTC	CASSPSFRNNEQFF
once	TRBV6-5	TRBJ2-5	TRBD2	TGTGCCAGCAGCCGCACTAGCGGGAGGGGAGAGACCCAGTACTTC	CASSRTSGRGETQYF
NA	TRBV7-9	TRBJ2-3	NA	TGTGCCAGCAGCTTAGGGCAGGGGAGAGATACGCAGTATTTT	CASSLGQGRDTQYF
few	TRBV29-1	TRBJ2-1	TRBD2	TGCAGCATGCGGACTAGTAACAATGAGCAGTTCTTC	CSMRTSNNEQFF
few	TRBV7-2	TRBJ2-1	NA	TGTGCCAGCAGCTTAGACTCCGGAGCCATCTCCTACAATGAGCAGTTCTTC	CASSLDSGAISYNEQFF
NA	TRBV3-1	TRBJ2-1	NA	TGTGCCAGCAGCCCGGTCCAAGATTTATCCTACAATGAGCAGTTCTTC	CASSPVQDLSYNEQFF
few	TRBV14	TRBJ2-1	NA	TGTGCCGGCAGCCAACCGGAGACTACCTACAATGAGCAGTTCTTC	CAGSQPETTYNEQFF
few	TRBV7-3	TRBJ2-3	TRBD2	TGTGCCAGCAGCTTACGGCGGGAGGGCACAGATACGCAGTATTTT	CASSLRREGTDTQYF
NA	TRBV20-1	TRBJ2-7	TRBD1	TGCAGTGCGAGGACAGGGGGCTACGAGCAGTACTTC	CSARTGGYEQYF
few	TRBV14	TRBJ2-5	NA	TGTGCCAGCAGCCCTAGACCCGAAGGCGCAAAAGAGACCCAGTACTTC	CASSPRPEGAKETQYF
NA	TRBV7-9	TRBJ1-6	NA	TGTGCCAGCAGCTTAGGATCCGGGGGTGATTCACCCCTCCACTTT	CASSLGSGGDSPLHF
NA	TRBV6-5	TRBJ1-4	NA	TGTGCCAGCAGTTACTCGTCGGGATCAACTAATGAAAAACTGTTTTTT	CASSYSSGSTNEKLFF
NA	TRBV7-9	TRBJ2-3	NA	TGTGCCAGCAGCCGCCTCGGGGGCGGGGGAGATACGCAGTATTTT	CASSRLGGGGDTQYF
few	TRBV12-5	TRBJ2-1	TRBD2	TGTGCTAGCGGGGGGGGGTGGCAGGGTGAGCAGTTCTTC	CASGGGWQGEQFF
many	TRBV6-5	TRBJ2-7	NA	TGTGCCAGCAGTCCTACCTCAGGGTTTTTTAAACCCTACGAGCAGTACTTC	CASSPTSGFFKPYEQYF
few	TRBV5-6	TRBJ2-2	NA	TGTGCCAGCAGCCGAGGCCCCACCGGGGAGCTGTTTTTT	CASSRGPTGELFF
few	TRBV9	TRBJ2-1	TRBD2	TGTGCCAGCAGCCGAAGTCATCTAGCGGACAATGAGCAGTTCTTC	CASSRSHLADNEQFF